This T cell receptor beta chain comes out of a study of T-cell memory formation after mild COVID-19. General observations from the study: CD4+ contracting clones were mainly CM and EM; CD8+ ones, EMRA. Day 15 to 85 contracting clones showed balanced CD4/CD8; day 15 to 37 expanders favored CD4+. SARS-CoV-2 specificity of second-wave clones peaking day 37 was unconfirmed.

TCRdb reanalysed the 5' RACE reads using MiXCR and keeps one entry per CDR3 protein. The sample has 250,000 to 350,000 distinct CDR3 sequences; about 17% are singletons. A remark on this clonotype: Antigen unknown.

Germline loops: CDR1 LGHDT, CDR2 YNNKEL (reference sequence). V was pared by 1 base and J by 3 bases, with 9 bases between. This CDR3 spans 15 amino acids. Sequencing was done on a sample of PBMCs or a T cell subset sorted from them (not recorded which). This rearrangement joins TRBV3-1 to TRBJ2-2; D is ambiguous. The clonotype originates from a man between 18 and 29 years old who had mild COVID-19 (a few samples of this study predate the infection). Cell type and time point are not known. The chain's CDR3 is CASSQGIDYTGELFF. The CDR3 DNA follows: TGTGCCAGCAGCCAAGGTATTGACTACACCGGGGAGCTGTTTTTT.